The next 3 T cell receptor beta chains were all read from a single sample in a study of blood T cell repertoires in COVID-19. Sequencing was performed with immunoSEQ multiplex PCR; in TCRdb, only in-frame clones are kept and a portion is missing. Of approximately 140,000 clones in the sample, around 86% are singletons; the top ten hold about 9.9%. The sample taken for sequencing was peripheral blood. Receptors were obtained from a man aged 40-50 years with active or convalescent COVID-19.

V gene TRBV30 combines with J gene TRBJ1-6; 7 bases map to TRBD1. Per germline, CDR1 GTSNPN and CDR2 SVGIG (reference sequence). V shed 3 bases, J shed 5 bases, and the junction held 7 bases outside the gene matches. The CDR3 extends over 15 amino acids. The CDR3 sequence: CAWRKTGIDNSPLHF. Written as DNA, the CDR3 is TGTGCCTGGAGAAAGACAGGGATAGATAATTCACCCCTCCACTTT.

The CDR3 reads CASRPGTDPLYNEQFF. The DNA for the CDR3 is TGTGCCAGCCGACCCGGGACAGATCCTTTATACAATGAGCAGTTCTTC. The chain carries TRBV27 and TRBJ2-1, with TRBD1 identical over 7 bases. There are 16 residues in the CDR3. Looked up from germline, CDR1 is MNHEY and CDR2 is SMNVEV (reference sequence). V dropped 8 bases and J dropped 4; count of bases not matched to a gene: 14.

This chain links TRBV20-1 with TRBJ2-3; weak D call: TRBD2 (5 bases). The CDR3 loop spans 10 amino acids. Germline V gene lookup returns CDR1 DFQATT and CDR2 SNEGSKA (reference sequence). V lost 6 bases and J lost 5, with 6 bases in between. The CDR3 nucleotides are TGCAGTGCCGGGGTAGATACGCAGTATTTT. As protein: CSAGVDTQYF.